Below, 28 T cell receptor beta chains from the same sample are listed, as sequenced in a study of T cells in Graves' hyperthyroidism and ophthalmopathy. Template material for amplifying TCR beta CDR3 regions consisted of RNA transcripts. The TCR CDR3 first-round RT-PCR relied on the HTBI primer set. MiXCR was run by TCRdb on the multiplex PCR reads, yielding one entry per CDR3 protein. Of nearly 600,000 distinct CDR3 sequences in the sample, about 15% were seen once. Input material: blood. All receptors come from a woman under 40 with Graves' hyperthyroidism that later progressed to Graves' ophthalmopathy.

This clonotype was found a few times. The chain carries TRBV29-1 and TRBJ1-6; perhaps TRBD1 as D (5 bases). Per the germline V gene, CDR1 is SQVTM and CDR2 is ANQGSEA. The ends were cut back, 6 bases at V and 5 bases at J, with 11 bases in the middle. This CDR3 comprises 13 residues. CDR3 sequence: CSVRDGDNSPLHF. The CDR3 DNA sequence: TGCAGCGTACGGGACGGGGATAATTCACCCCTCCACTTT. Based on the CDR3 plus reference TRBV29-1 and TRBJ1-6, the full variable domain is SAVISQKPSRDICQRGTSLTIQCQVDSQVTMMFWYRQQPGQSLTLIATANQGSEATYESGFVIDKFPISRPNLTFSTLTVSNMSPEDSSIYLCSVRDGDNSPLHFGNGTRLTVT.

This clonotype was counted a few times. The V call is TRBV7-2, the J call TRBJ1-6; 9 nucleotides align to TRBD1. Losses at the gene ends were 5 bases for V and 7 bases for J; bases not matched to a gene: 9. The CDR3 extends over 16 amino acids. Germline V lookup: CDR1 SGHTA, CDR2 FQGNSA. The DNA for the CDR3 is TGTGCCAGCAGCCCCTCCGGGACAGGGAACAATTCACCCCTCCACTTT. Translation gives CASSPSGTGNNSPLHF.

The sample holds many counts of this clonotype. This chain uses TRBV29-1 with TRBJ1-1; the D gene is possibly TRBD1 (5 bases). This CDR3 spans 13 amino acids. Trimming shortened V by 3 bases and J by 0 bases, and 8 bases separated the two germline ends. Germline V gene sequence: CDR1 SQVTM, CDR2 ANQGSEA. The CDR3 spells CSVDGGMNTEAFF. CDR3 in DNA: TGCAGCGTTGATGGGGGGATGAACACTGAAGCTTTCTTT.

This clonotype was seen ten or more times. This chain connects TRBV10-3 to TRBJ2-5; possibly TRBD2 for D (6 bases). This CDR3 region has 14 residues. The germline V and J ends were trimmed by 4 bases and 2 bases, with 11 bases remaining between them. CDR1 is ENHRY, CDR2 SYGVKD, per germline. The CDR3 nucleotides read TGTGCCATCAGTGGGGACGGGGGTCAAGAGACCCAGTACTTC. Its protein product is CAISGDGGQETQYF.

This clonotype came up many times. V and J are TRBV12-3 or TRBV12-4 and TRBJ2-3; possible D gene TRBD2, 5 bases. Trimming cost V 6 bases and J 0 bases, with 13 bases left between them. CDR3 size: 15 residues. The CDR3 nucleotides are TGTGCCAGCAGGAAAAGCGGAACTAGCACAGATACGCAGTATTTT. Translation gives CASRKSGTSTDTQYF.

In its sample, this clonotype was seen many times. The genes are TRBV28 and TRBJ2-1; maybe TRBD1 (5 bases). In germline, CDR1 is MDHEN, CDR2 SYDVKM. V was shortened by 9 bases and J by 0 bases, with 9 bases between the two germline ends. The CDR3 totals 13 residues. The CDR3 nucleotides are TGTGCCAGTGGTGACAGCTCCTACAATGAGCAGTTCTTC. Protein sequence: CASGDSSYNEQFF.

This clonotype has at least ten counts. The genes are TRBV24-1 and TRBJ1-1, with 8 nucleotides matching TRBD1. The CDR3 loop spans 14 amino acids. With V trimmed by 9 bases and J by 4 bases, 9 bases remained unmatched. Germline V lookup: CDR1 KGHDR, CDR2 SFDVKD. The DNA for the CDR3 is TGTGCCACCCGTTCCGGGACAGGTGGCACTGAAGCTTTCTTT. It encodes CATRSGTGGTEAFF.

Turning to this clonotype: One base away lies a much larger clone, so this may be a sequencing read error. This chain links TRBV3-1 with TRBJ1-2; D is uncertain. Germline-derived CDR1 and CDR2 are LGHDT and YNNKEL (reference sequence). CDR3 length equals 12 residues. CDR3 nucleotides: TGTGCCGGCAGCCTCCGCAGCTATGGCTACACCTTC. As protein: CAGSLRSYGYTF.

At least ten counts were recorded for this clonotype. The chain links TRBV29-1 to TRBJ1-1; D may be TRBD1 (5 bases). V was pared by 4 bases and J by 1 base, with 10 bases between. Germline V gene data show CDR1 as SQVTM and CDR2 as ANQGSEA. The CDR3 is 13 residues long. The CDR3 spells CSVAGSQNTEAFF. The CDR3 coding sequence is TGCAGCGTTGCAGGGAGCCAGAACACTGAAGCTTTCTTT. Variable domain in full (rest from reference TRBV29-1 and TRBJ1-1): SAVISQKPSRDICQRGTSLTIQCQVDSQVTMMFWYRQQPGQSLTLIATANQGSEATYESGFVIDKFPISRPNLTFSTLTVSNMSPEDSSIYLCSVAGSQNTEAFFGQGTRLTVV.

This clonotype was counted at least ten times. The chain uses TRBV6-2 or TRBV6-3 and TRBJ1-5, with TRBD1 matching over 11 bases. Unmatched junction bases numbered 10, after V lost 8 bases and J lost 7 bases. The CDR3 extends over 15 amino acids. Germline CDR1 is MNHEY and CDR2 is SVGEGT. The CDR3 is CASCPGQGARQPQHF. As DNA, the CDR3 is TGTGCCAGCTGCCCTGGACAGGGGGCTCGGCAGCCCCAGCATTTT.

This clonotype showed up many times. With a much larger clone just one base away, this may be a read error. The chain couples TRBV12-3 or TRBV12-4 to TRBJ2-1; D is unresolved. The V gene lost 6 bases and the J gene lost 4 bases, with 4 bases spanning the gap. The CDR3 sequence is 11 residues long. CDR3 region: CASRRYNEQFF. The CDR3 region has the DNA TGTGCCAGCAGGCGATACAATGAGCAGTTCTTC.

This clonotype was observed a few times. The chain couples TRBV9 to TRBJ2-2; D might be TRBD1 or TRBD2, each matching 5 bases. The CDR3 loop spans 15 amino acids. Trimming stripped 2 bases from V and 3 bases from J, with 11 bases between. Germline lookup yields CDR1 SGDLS and CDR2 YYNGEE. CDR3 in amino acids: CASSVRGTDTGELFF. DNA of the CDR3: TGTGCCAGCAGCGTGAGAGGGACCGACACCGGGGAGCTGTTTTTT.

The V call is TRBV6-1, the J call TRBJ2-7; 8 nucleotides match TRBD1. The V gene's germline CDR1 is MNHNS and CDR2 SASEGT. The CDR3 is made up of 12 amino acids. V lost 7 bases and J lost 6; bases outside the gene matches: 5. The CDR3 bases are TGTGCCAGCACCCCTACAGGGGGCGAGCAGTACTTC. As protein: CASTPTGGEQYF.

This clonotype occurred many times. CDR3 protein: CASSQEGTGGGEQFF. In nucleotides, the CDR3 is TGCGCCAGCAGCCAAGAAGGGACAGGGGGCGGTGAGCAGTTCTTC. The rearrangement joins TRBV4-3 to TRBJ2-1; TRBD1 matches at 12 bases. Trimming cost V 0 bases and J 9 bases; bases outside gene matches: 3. CDR3 length: 15 amino acids. Germline loops: CDR1 LGHNA, CDR2 YSLEER.

This clonotype has at least ten counts. A much larger clonotype is one base distant, so this may be a read error. The chain has TRBV7-2 and TRBJ2-1; D remains ambiguous. The V gene lost 11 bases and the J gene lost 4 bases, with 15 bases spanning the gap. The germline V gene encodes CDR1 SGHTA and CDR2 FQGNSA. The CDR3 has 13 residues. In DNA form, the CDR3 reads TGTGCCGGCACCCTCGGCTGGTACAATGAGCAGTTCTTC. This translates into CAGTLGWYNEQFF.

This clonotype came up many times. V is TRBV6-2 or TRBV6-3 and J is TRBJ2-3; no clear D. This CDR3 is built from 17 residues. V gave up 2 bases and J gave up 0 bases, with 15 bases separating them. Per the germline V gene, CDR1 is MNHEY and CDR2 is SVGEGT. The CDR3 reads CASSYDPDGWSTDTQYF. CDR3 coding DNA: TGTGCCAGCAGTTACGACCCAGACGGTTGGAGCACAGATACGCAGTATTTT.

The table lists this clonotype with many counts. The genes are TRBV5-1 and TRBJ2-3; no clear D gene. Germline CDR1 SGHRS, CDR2 YFSETQ. The V end was cut by 0 bases, the J end by 2 bases, with 10 bases between. The CDR3 loop spans 15 amino acids. CDR3 protein: CASSLVKANTDTQYF. For the CDR3, the DNA is TGCGCCAGCAGCTTGGTGAAGGCCAACACAGATACGCAGTATTTT.

This clonotype was observed a few times. This chain joins TRBV4-3 and TRBJ2-2; 10 positions match TRBD1. The CDR3 is 15 amino acids. The V and J ends lost 3 bases and 7 bases, in that order; junction bases with no gene match: 5. CDR1 and CDR2 from the germline V gene are LGHNA and YSLEER. The CDR3: CASSHRQGAGGELFF. The DNA of the CDR3 is TGCGCCAGCAGCCACCGACAGGGGGCTGGCGGGGAGCTGTTTTTT.

Ten or more counts support this clonotype. The V gene is TRBV5-8, the J gene TRBJ2-3, with D perhaps TRBD1 or TRBD2 (6 bases each). Germline CDR1 reads SGHTS; CDR2 reads YDEGEE. The CDR3 totals 15 residues. V dropped 4 bases and J dropped 6 bases, with 18 bases sitting between them. Here the CDR3 DNA reads TGTGCCAGCAGCCACACGGGGGCAGGGTCGGATACGCAGTATTTT. Residues: CASSHTGAGSDTQYF.

Here the CDR3 reads CSAQGGASRSGTQYF. In nucleotides, the CDR3 is TGCAGCGCCCAAGGGGGGGCCTCCAGGTCGGGTACGCAGTATTTT. This chain joins TRBV29-1 and TRBJ2-3; perhaps TRBD2 as D (7 bases). The germline gives CDR1 SQVTM, CDR2 ANQGSEA. The CDR3 totals 15 residues. V lost 7 bases, J lost 8 bases, and 25 bases lay in between.

This clonotype was detected many times. V is TRBV6-5 and J is TRBJ1-2; D is uncertain. Germline loops: CDR1 MNHEY, CDR2 SVGAGI. Deletions cut 2 bases from V and 2 bases from J, with 3 bases between. The CDR3 is made up of 12 amino acids. The CDR3 region has the DNA TGTGCCAGCAGTTACGGGAACTATGGCTACACCTTC. It is translated as CASSYGNYGYTF.

The chain carries TRBV25-1 and TRBJ2-5; D possibly corresponds to TRBD2 (7 bases). V lost 7 bases, J lost 5 bases, and 14 bases lay in between. This CDR3 spans 13 amino acids. Germline CDR1 reads MGHDK; CDR2 reads SYGVNS. Written as DNA, the CDR3 is TGTGCCAGCAATTGGGGGGGCCGGGAGACCCAGTACTTC. This encodes CASNWGGRETQYF.

This clonotype was observed at least ten times. V and J are TRBV11-3 and TRBJ2-5; D possibly corresponds to TRBD2 (6 bases). CDR1 is SGHNT, CDR2 YENEEA, per germline. V dropped 5 bases and J dropped 2 bases, with 15 bases sitting between them. CDR3 length equals 15 residues. The CDR3 spells CASSRSGGVQETQYF. The CDR3 nucleotides are TGTGCCAGCAGCCGATCTGGCGGGGTTCAAGAGACCCAGTACTTC.

This sequence joins TRBV6-1 and TRBJ2-7; no definite D call. The germline gives CDR1 MNHNS, CDR2 SASEGT. The CDR3 extends over 14 amino acids. V lost 5 bases to trimming and J lost 1 base, with 12 bases between them. Here the CDR3 reads CASSLGWDSYEQYF. Here the CDR3 DNA reads TGTGCCAGCAGTTTGGGGTGGGATTCCTACGAGCAGTACTTC.

This clonotype appeared many times. Compared with germline, one end of the junction differs, possibly owing to a read error. The chain couples TRBV7-9 to TRBJ2-7, with 8 positions matching TRBD2. The CDR3 totals 13 residues. Germline values: CDR1 SEHNR, CDR2 FQNEAQ (reference sequence). CDR3 residues: CASSLRGGYEQYF. CDR3 bases: TGCGCCAGCAGCTTACGCGGGGGGTACGAGCAGTACTTC.

At least ten counts were recorded for this clonotype. CDR3 nucleotides: TGCAGTGCTCCAGGCGGAGGGGACCAAAACATTCAGTACTTC. Translated, it gives CSAPGGGDQNIQYF. The V call is TRBV20-1, the J call TRBJ2-4; maybe TRBD2 (6 bases). Trimming shortened V by 5 bases and J by 5 bases, and 16 bases separated the two germline ends. Germline CDR1 DFQATT, CDR2 SNEGSKA (reference sequence). The CDR3 loop spans 14 amino acids.

This clonotype was detected ten times or more. The rearrangement uses TRBV20-1 and TRBJ1-2; 7 positions agree with TRBD1. This CDR3 has 14 residues. Trimming took 5 bases from V and 4 from J; bases not matched to a gene: 10. Germline lookup yields CDR1 DFQATT and CDR2 SNEGSKA (reference sequence). CDR3 in amino acids: CSAPTSGGRYGYTF. For the CDR3, the DNA is TGCAGTGCTCCAACTTCAGGGGGACGCTATGGCTACACCTTC.

The chain employs TRBV28 and TRBJ1-2; maybe TRBD1 (5 bases). In germline, CDR1 is MDHEN, CDR2 SYDVKM. The CDR3 consists of 16 residues. The V end was cut by 5 bases, the J end by 6 bases, with 22 bases between. CDR3 region: CASSAPRRGCDDGYTF. The CDR3 DNA is TGTGCCAGCAGTGCCCCTCGTAGGGGATGTGACGATGGCTACACCTTC.